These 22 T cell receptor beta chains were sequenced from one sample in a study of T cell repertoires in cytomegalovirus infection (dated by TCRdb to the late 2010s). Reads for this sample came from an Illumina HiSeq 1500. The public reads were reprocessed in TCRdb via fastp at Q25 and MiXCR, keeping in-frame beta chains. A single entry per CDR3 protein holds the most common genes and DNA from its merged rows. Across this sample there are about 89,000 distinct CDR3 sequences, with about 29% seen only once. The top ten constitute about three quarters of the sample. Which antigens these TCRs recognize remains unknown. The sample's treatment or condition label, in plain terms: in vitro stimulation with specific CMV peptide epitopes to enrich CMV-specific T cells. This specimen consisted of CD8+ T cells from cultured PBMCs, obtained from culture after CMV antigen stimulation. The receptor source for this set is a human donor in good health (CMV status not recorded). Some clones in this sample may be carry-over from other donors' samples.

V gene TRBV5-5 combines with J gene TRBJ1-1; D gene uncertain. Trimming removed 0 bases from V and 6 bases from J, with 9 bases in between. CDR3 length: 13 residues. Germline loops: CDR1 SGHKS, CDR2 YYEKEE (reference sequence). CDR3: CASSLAPTPEAFF. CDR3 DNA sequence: TGTGCCAGCAGCTTGGCGCCAACTCCTGAAGCTTTCTTT.

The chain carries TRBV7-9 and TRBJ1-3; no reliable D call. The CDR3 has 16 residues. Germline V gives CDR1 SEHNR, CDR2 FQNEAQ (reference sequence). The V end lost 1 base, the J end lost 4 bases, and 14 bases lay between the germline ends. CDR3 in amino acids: CASSLDARAAGNTIYF. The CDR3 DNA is TGTGCCAGCAGCTTAGACGCACGGGCTGCGGGAAACACCATATATTTT.

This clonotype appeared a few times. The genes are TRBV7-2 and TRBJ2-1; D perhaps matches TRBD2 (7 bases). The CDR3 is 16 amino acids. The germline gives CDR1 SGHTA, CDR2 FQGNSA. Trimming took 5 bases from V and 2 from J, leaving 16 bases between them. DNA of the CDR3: TGTGCCAGCAGCCCAGGGAGGGGGGGGACCTACAATGAGCAGTTCTTC. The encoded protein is CASSPGRGGTYNEQFF.

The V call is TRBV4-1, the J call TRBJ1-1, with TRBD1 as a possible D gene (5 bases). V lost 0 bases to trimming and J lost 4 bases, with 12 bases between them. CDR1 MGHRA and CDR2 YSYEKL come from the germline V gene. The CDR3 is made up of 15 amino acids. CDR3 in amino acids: CASSQDGAGFTEAFF. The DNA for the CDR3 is TGCGCCAGCAGCCAAGATGGGGCAGGGTTCACTGAAGCTTTCTTT.

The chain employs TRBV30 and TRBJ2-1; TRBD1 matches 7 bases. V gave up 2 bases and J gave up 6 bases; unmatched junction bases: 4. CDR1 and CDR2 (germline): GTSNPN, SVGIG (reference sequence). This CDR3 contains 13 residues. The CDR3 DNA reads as TGTGCCTGGAGTCGAGGGACAGTCAATGAGCAGTTCTTC. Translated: CAWSRGTVNEQFF.

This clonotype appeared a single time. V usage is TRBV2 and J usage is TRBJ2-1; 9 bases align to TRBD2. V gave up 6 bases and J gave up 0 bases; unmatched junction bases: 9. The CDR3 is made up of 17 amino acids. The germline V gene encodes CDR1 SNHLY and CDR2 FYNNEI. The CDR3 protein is CASSGLAGSSSYNEQFF. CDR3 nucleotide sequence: TGTGCCAGCAGCGGTCTAGCGGGGAGTAGCTCCTACAATGAGCAGTTCTTC.

The DNA of the CDR3 is TGTGCCAGCAGTTCCTCGGGGGGGCTTAGCAATCAGCCCCAGCATTTT. It encodes CASSSSGGLSNQPQHF. The chain carries TRBV2 and TRBJ1-5, with D possibly being TRBD1 (6 bases). Deletions cut 5 bases from V and 0 bases from J, with 14 bases between. This CDR3 contains 16 residues. Germline V gene lookup returns CDR1 SNHLY and CDR2 FYNNEI.

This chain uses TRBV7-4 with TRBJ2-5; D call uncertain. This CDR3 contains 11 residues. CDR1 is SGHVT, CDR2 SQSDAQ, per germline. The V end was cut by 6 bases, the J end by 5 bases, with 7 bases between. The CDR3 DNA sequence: TGTGCCAGCAGGGCCTCGGAGACCCAGTACTTC. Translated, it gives CASRASETQYF.

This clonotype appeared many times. The DNA for the CDR3 is TGTGCCAGCAGCTTGGAGGTTAACACCGGGGAGCTGTTTTTT. It yields the protein CASSLEVNTGELFF. This sequence joins TRBV5-4 and TRBJ2-2; D not certain. Trimming removed 0 bases at V and 2 bases at J, with 5 bases between. The CDR3 contains 14 residues. The germline V gene encodes CDR1 SGHNT and CDR2 YYREEE (reference sequence).

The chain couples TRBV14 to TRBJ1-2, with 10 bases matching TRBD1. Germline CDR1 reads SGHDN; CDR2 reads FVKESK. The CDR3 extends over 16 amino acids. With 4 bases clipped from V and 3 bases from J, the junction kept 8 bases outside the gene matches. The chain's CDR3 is CASSPGTGEWYYGYTF. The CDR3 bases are TGTGCCAGCAGCCCCGGGACAGGGGAATGGTACTATGGCTACACCTTC.

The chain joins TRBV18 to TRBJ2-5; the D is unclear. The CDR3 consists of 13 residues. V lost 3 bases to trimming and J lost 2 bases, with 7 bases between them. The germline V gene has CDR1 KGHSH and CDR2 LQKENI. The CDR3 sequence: CASSPPDQETQYF. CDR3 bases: TGTGCCAGCTCACCGCCGGATCAAGAGACCCAGTACTTC. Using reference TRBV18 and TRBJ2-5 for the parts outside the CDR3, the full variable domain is NAGVMQNPRHLVRRRGQEARLRCSPMKGHSHVYWYRQLPEEGLKFMVYLQKENIIDESGMPKERFSAEFPKEGPSILRIQQVVRGDSAAYFCASSPPDQETQYFGPGTRLLVL.

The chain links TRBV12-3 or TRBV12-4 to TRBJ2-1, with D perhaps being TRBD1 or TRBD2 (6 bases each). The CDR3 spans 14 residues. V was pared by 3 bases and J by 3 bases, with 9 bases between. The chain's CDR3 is CASSFGGHYNEQFF. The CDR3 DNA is TGTGCCAGCAGTTTTGGGGGGCACTACAATGAGCAGTTCTTC.

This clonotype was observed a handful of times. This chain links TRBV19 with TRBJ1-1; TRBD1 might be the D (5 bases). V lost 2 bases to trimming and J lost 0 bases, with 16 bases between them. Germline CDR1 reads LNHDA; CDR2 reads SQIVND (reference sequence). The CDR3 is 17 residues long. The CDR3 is CASSIPLLGGLNTEAFF. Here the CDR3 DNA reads TGTGCCAGTAGTATACCCCTCCTCGGGGGGTTGAACACTGAAGCTTTCTTT.

The CDR3 is CSAGLGPNEQFF. In nucleotides, the CDR3 is TGCAGTGCTGGACTAGGTCCCAATGAGCAGTTCTTC. The chain has TRBV20-1 and TRBJ2-1; 7 positions match TRBD2. J was trimmed by 6 bases and V by 5 bases; bases with no gene match: 4. The CDR3 spans 12 residues. Germline-derived CDR1 and CDR2 are DFQATT and SNEGSKA (reference sequence).

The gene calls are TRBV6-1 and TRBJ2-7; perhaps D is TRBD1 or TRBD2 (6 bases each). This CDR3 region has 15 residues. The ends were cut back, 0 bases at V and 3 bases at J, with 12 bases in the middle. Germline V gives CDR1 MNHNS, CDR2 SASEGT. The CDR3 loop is CASSEAWGANYEQYF. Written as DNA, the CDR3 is TGTGCCAGCAGTGAAGCTTGGGGGGCAAACTACGAGCAGTACTTC.

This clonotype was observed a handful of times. DNA of the CDR3: TGTGCCAGCGGGCAGAACCTCGAGGCTTTCTTT. Amino acid sequence: CASGQNLEAFF. V and J are TRBV27 and TRBJ1-1; no definite D call. Germline loops: CDR1 MNHEY, CDR2 SMNVEV (reference sequence). V was clipped by 8 bases and J by 11 bases, with 15 bases between them. The CDR3 has 11 amino acids.

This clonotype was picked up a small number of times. The CDR3: CASSLGPLNSDTQYF. As DNA, the CDR3 is TGTGCCAGCAGCTTGGGACCCCTGAATTCAGATACGCAGTATTTT. V usage is TRBV5-4 and J usage is TRBJ2-3; D is unclear. The length of the CDR3 is 15 residues. The germline V and J ends were trimmed by 0 bases and 4 bases, with 12 bases remaining between them. The germline gives CDR1 SGHNT, CDR2 YYREEE (reference sequence).

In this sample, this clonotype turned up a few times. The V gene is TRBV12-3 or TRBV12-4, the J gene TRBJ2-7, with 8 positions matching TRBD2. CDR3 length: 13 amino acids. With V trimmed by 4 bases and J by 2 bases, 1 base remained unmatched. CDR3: CASSYSGAYEQYF. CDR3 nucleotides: TGTGCCAGCAGTTATAGCGGGGCCTACGAGCAGTACTTC.

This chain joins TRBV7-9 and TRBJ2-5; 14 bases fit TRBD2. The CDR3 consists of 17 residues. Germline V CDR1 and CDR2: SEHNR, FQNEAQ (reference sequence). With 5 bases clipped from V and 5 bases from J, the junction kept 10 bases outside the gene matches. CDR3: CASSPRTSGGFRETQYF. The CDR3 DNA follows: TGTGCCAGCAGCCCGAGGACTAGCGGGGGGTTCCGGGAGACCCAGTACTTC.

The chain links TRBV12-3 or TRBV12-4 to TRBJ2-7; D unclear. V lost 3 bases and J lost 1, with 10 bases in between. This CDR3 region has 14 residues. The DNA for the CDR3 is TGTGCCAGCAGTTTTGACGCAGGATCCTACGAGCAGTACTTC. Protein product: CASSFDAGSYEQYF.

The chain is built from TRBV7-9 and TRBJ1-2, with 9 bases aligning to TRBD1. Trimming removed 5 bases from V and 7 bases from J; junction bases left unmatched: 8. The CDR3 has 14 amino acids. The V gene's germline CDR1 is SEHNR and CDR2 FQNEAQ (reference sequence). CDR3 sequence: CASSPTQGARGYTF. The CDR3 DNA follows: TGTGCCAGCAGCCCGACACAGGGGGCGCGTGGCTACACCTTC.

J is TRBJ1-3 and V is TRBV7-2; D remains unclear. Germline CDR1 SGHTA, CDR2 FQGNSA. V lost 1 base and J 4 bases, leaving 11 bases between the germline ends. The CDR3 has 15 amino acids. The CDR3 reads CASSLGVISGNTIYF. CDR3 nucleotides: TGTGCCAGCAGCTTAGGGGTCATTTCAGGAAACACCATATATTTT.